Listed below are T cell receptor beta chains from one sample, sequenced in a study of cytotoxic CD8 clonotypes in ibrutinib-treated CLL. Profiling relied on immunoSEQ multiplex PCR, and the TCRdb table lists in-frame clones only, not all of them. The table includes approximately 70,000 clones, 80% detected once. Material: PBMCs, obtained at disease progression, from a patient treated with ibrutinib. The receptors derive from a human donor with chronic lymphocytic leukemia. The CDR3 runs from the conserved cysteine through the conserved F or W. Fields, in order: clone size, J gene, V gene, D gene, CDR3 protein, CDR3 DNA. A D gene is named only where the DNA matches it firmly. Only part of the rows carry a size: once, few, many, or a class if the clone is expanded.

>NA|TRBJ1-1|TRBV6-6|NA
CASTRQVREAFF
TGTGCCAGCACTCGGCAGGTCCGTGAAGCTTTCTTT
>NA|TRBJ2-7|TRBV19|TRBD1
CASSIRTGGFYEQYF
TGTGCCAGTAGTATCCGGACAGGGGGCTTCTACGAGCAGTACTTC
>NA|TRBJ2-7|TRBV10-3|NA
CASGQVLYEQYF
TGTGCCTCTGGGCAGGTTCTCTACGAGCAGTACTTC
>NA|TRBJ1-1|TRBV20-1|NA
CSAPMNTEAFF
TGCAGTGCTCCTATGAACACTGAAGCTTTCTTT
>NA|TRBJ1-5|TRBV29-1|NA
CSVVNGNQPQHF
TGCAGCGTTGTTAATGGCAATCAGCCCCAGCATTTT
>NA|TRBJ2-2|TRBV5-1|TRBD2
CASSPGGHQTGELFF
TGCGCCAGCAGCCCGGGGGGTCATCAGACCGGGGAGCTGTTTTTT
>NA|TRBJ1-1|TRBV19|TRBD1
CASSTAGTGSLTEAFF
TGTGCCAGTAGTACCGCCGGGACAGGGTCTCTCACTGAAGCTTTCTTT
>NA|TRBJ2-1|TRBV15|NA
CATSRALEYNEQFF
TGTGCCACCAGCAGAGCCTTGGAGTACAATGAGCAGTTCTTC
>few|TRBJ2-1|TRBV2|NA
CASSEVNEQFF
TGTGCCAGCAGTGAGGTCAATGAGCAGTTCTTC
>NA|TRBJ2-7|TRBV5-1|TRBD1
CASSLETGSGEQYF
TGCGCCAGCAGCTTGGAGACAGGGTCGGGCGAGCAGTACTTC
>few|TRBJ1-2|TRBV4-1|NA
CASSQVIRKDREYGYTF
TGCGCCAGCAGCCAAGTAATCAGGAAGGACCGGGAGTATGGCTACACCTTC
>NA|TRBJ2-1|TRBV6-1|NA
CASSEIFQGRDEQFF
TGTGCCAGCAGTGAAATTTTTCAGGGTAGGGATGAGCAGTTCTTC
>NA|TRBJ2-7|TRBV11-2|NA
CASSLAVRTGFTYEQYF
TGTGCCAGCAGCTTAGCAGTACGGACCGGGTTCACCTACGAGCAGTACTTC
>NA|TRBJ2-7|TRBV7-9|NA
CASSRGTDKYEQYF
TGTGCCAGCAGCCGCGGGACAGATAAATACGAGCAGTACTTC
>once|TRBJ2-2|TRBV5-5|TRBD1
CASSLDRGTGELFF
TGTGCCAGCAGCTTGGACAGGGGGACCGGGGAGCTGTTTTTT
>NA|TRBJ1-1|TRBV30|NA
CAWRTWKNTEAFF
TGTGCCTGGAGGACATGGAAGAACACTGAAGCTTTCTTT
>NA|TRBJ2-5|TRBV25-1|NA
CASSDRGAKGETQYF
TGTGCCAGCAGTGATCGGGGGGCCAAGGGTGAGACCCAGTACTTC
>NA|TRBJ2-7|TRBV19|NA
CASSIGAGTAYEQYF
TGTGCCAGTAGTATAGGGGCGGGGACGGCCTACGAGCAGTACTTC
>NA|TRBJ2-5|TRBV7-9|TRBD2
CAGRGGQETQYF
TGTGCCGGGCGGGGGGGTCAAGAGACCCAGTACTTC
>once|TRBJ1-4|TRBV9|NA
CASSGGGHYEKLFF
TGTGCCAGCAGCGGTGGGGGGCACTACGAAAAACTGTTTTTT
>NA|TRBJ1-3|TRBV5-1|NA
CASSLQGISGNTIYF
TGCGCCAGCAGCTTGCAGGGGATTTCTGGAAACACCATATATTTT
>NA|TRBJ1-6|TRBV6-4|NA
CASSDQPRIPLNTLHF
TGTGCCAGCAGTGACCAACCGCGGATCCCTCTAAACACCCTCCACTTT
>NA|TRBJ1-4|TRBV28|TRBD1
CASRNQGAGDEKLFF
TGTGCCAGCAGAAACCAGGGGGCAGGGGATGAAAAACTGTTTTTT
>few|TRBJ1-5|TRBV18|NA
CASSPRYSNQPQHF
TGTGCCAGCTCACCAAGATATAGCAATCAGCCCCAGCATTTT
>NA|TRBJ2-7|TRBV5-4|TRBD1
CASSTKDRPSSYEQYF
TGTGCCAGCAGCACAAAGGACAGGCCTAGCTCCTACGAGCAGTACTTC
>NA|TRBJ2-7|TRBV6-6|NA
CASRTSLYYEQYF
TGTGCCAGTCGGACATCATTATACTACGAGCAGTACTTC
>NA|TRBJ2-2|TRBV18|TRBD1
CASSTGTGENTGELFF
TGTGCCAGCTCGACGGGGACAGGGGAGAACACCGGGGAGCTGTTTTTT
>NA|TRBJ2-1|TRBV7-3|NA
CASSFSGKNEQFF
TGTGCCAGCAGCTTCTCTGGGAAGAATGAGCAGTTCTTC
>NA|TRBJ2-4|TRBV7-9|NA
CASSFGGGKNIQYF
TGTGCCAGCAGCTTTGGGGGTGGCAAAAACATTCAGTACTTC
>NA|TRBJ2-2|TRBV6-6|NA
CASILPSGRGNGELFF
TGTGCCAGCATCCTCCCGTCGGGCAGGGGAAACGGGGAGCTGTTTTTT
>NA|TRBJ2-7|TRBV27|TRBD1
CASRRQGAGYEQYF
TGTGCCAGCAGGAGACAGGGGGCTGGTTACGAGCAGTACTTC
>NA|TRBJ1-2|TRBV30|NA
CAWSLTGRDTF
TGTGCCTGGAGTTTGACAGGTAGAGACACCTTC
>NA|TRBJ1-5|TRBV27|NA
CASSFRQSSQPQHF
TGTGCCAGCAGTTTTAGACAGTCTAGCCAGCCCCAGCATTTT
>NA|TRBJ1-5|TRBV5-5|NA
CASSLSRFWTAQQPQHF
TGTGCCAGCAGCTTGAGCCGCTTCTGGACAGCCCAACAGCCCCAGCATTTT
>NA|TRBJ1-3|TRBV29-1|NA
CSVGHTSGNTIYF
TGCAGCGTTGGACACACCTCTGGAAACACCATATATTTT
>NA|TRBJ1-1|TRBV11-3|NA
CASSFRLDSEAFF
TGTGCCAGCAGCTTTAGACTGGACTCTGAAGCTTTCTTT
>NA|TRBJ2-5|TRBV13|TRBD1
CASSSQGDQETQYF
TGTGCCAGCAGCTCACAGGGGGACCAAGAGACCCAGTACTTC
>NA|TRBJ1-2|TRBV28|NA
CASGGRLGQDYGYTF
TGTGCCTCCGGGGGAAGGTTGGGTCAAGACTATGGCTACACCTTC
>NA|TRBJ1-1|TRBV7-9|NA
CASSPGVAMNTEAFF
TGTGCCAGCAGCCCGGGGGTGGCCATGAACACTGAAGCTTTCTTT